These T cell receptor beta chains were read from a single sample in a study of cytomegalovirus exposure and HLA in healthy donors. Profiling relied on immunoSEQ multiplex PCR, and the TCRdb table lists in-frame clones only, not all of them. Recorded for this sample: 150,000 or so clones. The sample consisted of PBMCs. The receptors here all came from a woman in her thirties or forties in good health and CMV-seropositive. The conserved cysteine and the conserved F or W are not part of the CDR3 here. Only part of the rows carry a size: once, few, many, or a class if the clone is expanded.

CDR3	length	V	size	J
ASSYGNEQF	9	TRBV11-3	-	TRBJ2-1
ASSSGLAGDNEQF	13	TRBV5-4	-	TRBJ2-1
ASSFLAAPYTDTQY	14	TRBV6-6	-	TRBJ2-3
AISEWRMGAKNIQY	14	TRBV10-3	medium-sized	TRBJ2-4
ASSPLTGGGHGYT	13	TRBV7-8	-	TRBJ1-2
AWINRDGMGYNEQF	14	TRBV30	-	TRBJ2-1
ASSEGTAKYEQY	12	TRBV6-1	-	TRBJ2-7
ASSASRGREKLF	12	TRBV27	-	TRBJ1-4
ASSRDREENTEAF	13	TRBV19	-	TRBJ1-1
ASSLGTGAEQF	11	TRBV7-3	-	TRBJ2-1
ASSRYSGTNTGELF	14	TRBV19	-	TRBJ2-2
ASSVTGETQY	10	TRBV9	-	TRBJ2-5
ASSLGGGAANGYT	13	TRBV27	-	TRBJ1-2
ASSLAGGPEETQY	13	TRBV7-9	-	TRBJ2-5
ASSLSARETQY	11	TRBV27	-	TRBJ2-5
ASSPMTGFAEAF	12	TRBV7-2	-	TRBJ1-1
ASSSQPSGTSGDEQY	15	TRBV5-1	-	TRBJ2-7
ASSFPSGRSYNEQF	14	TRBV7-2	-	TRBJ2-1
ASGRDRVNYGYT	12	TRBV6-5	-	TRBJ1-2
ASSPGTGPTDTQY	13	TRBV11-2	-	TRBJ2-3
ASSLVRTGVTNEKLF	15	TRBV7-9	-	TRBJ1-4
ASSITSGSSYEQY	13	TRBV19	-	TRBJ2-7
ASSLEGGTSANTEAF	15	TRBV5-5	-	TRBJ1-1
ASSSDKPEAF	10	TRBV11-2	-	TRBJ1-1
ASSDASGSSTDTQY	14	TRBV6-4	-	TRBJ2-3
ASSPLAGGPRETQY	14	TRBV27	-	TRBJ2-5
ASTPQTTQETQY	12	TRBV6-1	-	TRBJ2-5
ASSWTGSRTDTQY	13	TRBV6-6	-	TRBJ2-3
ASSVRQASGNTIY	13	TRBV2	-	TRBJ1-3
AWIGFGSANQETQY	14	TRBV30	-	TRBJ2-5
ASRGAYGYT	9	TRBV28	-	TRBJ1-2
AWGNWGEGAKNIQY	14	TRBV30	-	TRBJ2-4
ASSRGLAELEQY	12	TRBV7-2	-	TRBJ2-7
ASSVAHTRLDGEQF	14	TRBV9	-	TRBJ2-1
ASSYPTGGETGELF	14	TRBV6-6	-	TRBJ2-2
ASSLLGGHYEQY	12	TRBV6-1	-	TRBJ2-7
ATSRDYSGSVLGELF	15	TRBV15	-	TRBJ2-2
ATSTSDRARGTEAF	14	TRBV15	-	TRBJ1-1
ASRRTSGSGEQF	12	TRBV19	-	TRBJ2-1
ASTLITGGGEQY	12	TRBV2	-	TRBJ2-7
ASSGLAGGPADTQY	14	TRBV28	-	TRBJ2-3
ASRSGGLAGKGGNEQF	16	TRBV27	-	TRBJ2-1
ASSQVTSGSYEQY	13	TRBV4-3	-	TRBJ2-7
ASSLGGLAEETQY	13	TRBV11-3	-	TRBJ2-5
ASSLRQGEAF	10	TRBV9	-	TRBJ1-1
ASSLDRRSYEQY	12	TRBV11-2	-	TRBJ2-7
ASGGKGWLGTEAF	13	TRBV2	-	TRBJ1-1